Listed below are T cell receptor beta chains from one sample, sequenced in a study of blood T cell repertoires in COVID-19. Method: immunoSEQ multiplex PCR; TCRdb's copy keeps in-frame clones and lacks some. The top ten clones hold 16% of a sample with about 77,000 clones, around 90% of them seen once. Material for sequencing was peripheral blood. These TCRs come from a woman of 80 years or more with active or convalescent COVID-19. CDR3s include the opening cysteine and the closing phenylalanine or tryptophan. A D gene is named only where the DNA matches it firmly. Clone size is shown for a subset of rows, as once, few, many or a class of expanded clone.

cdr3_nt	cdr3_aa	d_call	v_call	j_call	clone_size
TGTGCCAGCAGCTTAGAAGCGGGGGTTAGGGGCAATGAGCAGTTCTTC	CASSLEAGVRGNEQFF	TRBD2	TRBV7-9	TRBJ2-1	-
TGTGCCAGCAGTTTACGTGGGTGGGGCCCATCCCGCAATCAGCCCCAGCATTTT	CASSLRGWGPSRNQPQHF	-	TRBV5-6	TRBJ1-5	-
TGTGCCAGCAGGGAAGGGGGCTTCAATCAGCCCCAGCATTTT	CASREGGFNQPQHF	TRBD1	TRBV6-1	TRBJ1-5	-
TGTGCCAGCAGCTTGGTGGGCCAACAGGGGGCCTCCTTCTATGGCTACACCTTC	CASSLVGQQGASFYGYTF	TRBD1	TRBV5-6	TRBJ1-2	-
TGTGCCAGCAGCTTTGACAGGGAGACTGGCTACACCTTC	CASSFDRETGYTF	TRBD1	TRBV5-4	TRBJ1-2	-
TGTGCCACCACAGTGGTATTGACAGGGGGCCCTAGCAATCAGCCCCAGCATTTT	CATTVVLTGGPSNQPQHF	TRBD1	TRBV10-3	TRBJ1-5	-
TGTGCCATCGGCCCGGACAGGGGATTGTCCGAGCAGTACTTC	CAIGPDRGLSEQYF	TRBD1	TRBV10-3	TRBJ2-7	-
TGCGCCAGCAGCGGACAGGGGAACTATGGCTACACCTTC	CASSGQGNYGYTF	TRBD1	TRBV5-1	TRBJ1-2	-
TGTGCCAGCAGGTACCGGGACAGGGGTAATTCACCCCTCCACTTT	CASRYRDRGNSPLHF	TRBD1	TRBV2	TRBJ1-6	-
TGTGCCAGCAGCCTCACTAGCGGGGGGGCTGGGGCCGAGCAGTACTTC	CASSLTSGGAGAEQYF	TRBD2	TRBV6-6	TRBJ2-7	once
TGTGCCACCAGTTCATTCGCCGGGGAAGATACGCAGTATTTT	CATSSFAGEDTQYF	-	TRBV24-1	TRBJ2-3	-
TGTGCCAGCAGTAGACAGGGTAATCAGCCCCAGCATTTT	CASSRQGNQPQHF	TRBD1	TRBV2	TRBJ1-5	-
TGTGCCAGCAGTCTAGCGGGGGGACCCTACAATGAGCAGTTCTTC	CASSLAGGPYNEQFF	TRBD2	TRBV11-3	TRBJ2-1	-
TGTGCCAGTAGCCCGCGGGGGGCCGTGACAGATACGCAGTATTTT	CASSPRGAVTDTQYF	TRBD2	TRBV19	TRBJ2-3	-
TGTGCCAGCAGTTCACACAATGAAAAACTGTTTTTT	CASSSHNEKLFF	-	TRBV12-3/TRBV12-4	TRBJ1-4	-
TGTGCCAGCAGCCAGAGCTCAACTAATGAAAAACTGTTTTTT	CASSQSSTNEKLFF	-	TRBV3-1/TRBV3-2	TRBJ1-4	-
TGCGCCAGCAGCTTGGGCGGAGTTTTCGGAAACACCATATATTTT	CASSLGGVFGNTIYF	-	TRBV5-1	TRBJ1-3	-
TGTGCCAGCAGTTATTCTACCTACGAGCAGTACTTC	CASSYSTYEQYF	-	TRBV6-5	TRBJ2-7	-
TGTGCCAGCAGCGTGACGACAGGGGGCTACGAGCAGTACTTC	CASSVTTGGYEQYF	TRBD1	TRBV9	TRBJ2-7	-
TGTGCCAGCAGCAAGGGGATAAGGGCACTGTCGACAGGGGCCGGAAACACCATATATTTT	CASSKGIRALSTGAGNTIYF	TRBD1	TRBV6-6	TRBJ1-3	-
TGTGCCAGCAGTGCCCTCGGGGGGCTCTATAATTCACCCCTCCACTTT	CASSALGGLYNSPLHF	-	TRBV27	TRBJ1-6	few
TGTGCCATCTTATTCAGGGGGCGGGGTGGCTACACCTTC	CAILFRGRGGYTF	TRBD1	TRBV28	TRBJ1-2	once
TGTGCCAGCCTGCTTCAGGGGGGCTATGGCTACACCTTC	CASLLQGGYGYTF	-	TRBV21-1	TRBJ1-2	-
TGCGCCAGCAGCCAAGGACTAGCGGGGACGGGGGAGCTGTTTTTT	CASSQGLAGTGELFF	TRBD2	TRBV4-1	TRBJ2-2	once
TGTGCCAGCAGTTACGCGGACTCTCTGGGAGGGGAAGCTTTCTTT	CASSYADSLGGEAFF	-	TRBV6-2/TRBV6-3	TRBJ1-1	-
TGTGCCAGCACCTTCACCGGGGAGCTGTTTTTT	CASTFTGELFF	-	TRBV2	TRBJ2-2	-